This TCR beta chain derives from a study of neurological immune-mediated disorders. With 10-nucleotide random UMIs, 5'RACE was used to make the cDNA. Over 190 million TCR-beta sequences, together covering 15-18 subjects, were produced by every individual sequencing run that was carried out. Using its own MiXCR run on the 5' RACE reads, TCRdb lists one record per CDR3 protein. This table has fewer than 90,000 distinct CDR3 sequences, roughly 5% appearing once. Regarding the study as a whole: Expanded clones shared no identical CDR3 amino acid sequences across subjects, which suggested private TCR-beta repertoires in all groups. No clinical or MRI feature was associated with the multiple sclerosis repertoire cluster.

This clonotype has a count of ten or more. The antigen remains unidentified. Germline V CDR1 and CDR2: KGHDR, SFDVKD. V shed 6 bases and J 8 bases; nucleotides not matched to a gene: 21. There are 18 residues in the CDR3. The specimen sequenced was PBMCs. The chain combines TRBV24-1 with TRBJ2-1; 7 positions match TRBD2. The clonotype was recovered from a man in his late teens or twenties with multiple sclerosis. CDR3 coding DNA: TGTGCCACCAGTTCGGACTCGGGCGGGAGACCACGGGAAGATGAGCAGTTCTTC. This codes for CATSSDSGGRPREDEQFF.